A single T cell receptor (beta chain) is shown here with its context. The CDR3 is 13 amino acids. The V end lost 2 bases, the J end lost 9 bases, and 11 bases lay between the germline ends. Germline V gives CDR1 MNHEY, CDR2 SMNVEV (reference sequence). Treatment of the sample: oral pan-JAK inhibitor, 5-10 mg twice daily. The sample comes from a study of CD8+ T cells in alopecia areata. The wider study: Tofacitinib administration to treated patients was oral, at 5 to 10 mg twice daily.

Following extraction, RNA underwent reverse transcription to cDNA, which served as the sequencing template. Data came from immunoSEQ multiplex PCR; TCRdb stores just in-frame clones and leaves some out. Seen here are 150,000 to 200,000 clones, 40% to 55% observed once, and the top ten hold around a tenth. The TCR was taken from a human donor with alopecia areata. The sequenced sample was CD8+ T cells sorted from blood, obtained between weeks 51 and 54, from a patient treated with tofacitinib. The rearrangement links TRBV27 to TRBJ2-1; D is undetermined. In DNA, the CDR3 is TGTGCCAGCAGTTTAGTCCCCTGGGGTGAGCAGTTCTTC. Protein sequence: CASSLVPWGEQFF.